These 29 T cell receptor beta chains came from one sample sequenced in a study of cytomegalovirus exposure and HLA in healthy donors (dated by TCRdb to the late 2010s). Preparation of the library involved the immunoSEQ multiplex PCR assay. For the multiplex PCR, a mixture combining 60 forward primers for TCR Vbeta segments and 13 reverse primers for TCR Jbeta segments was used. This immuneACCESS table, as held by TCRdb, lists in-frame sequences with V and J called but not all clones. Of the missing ones, under half trace to an unresolved V gene in checked studies; the others have no known cause. This sample gives under 150,000 clones in total; approximately 90% of them show up just once. Jointly, the top ten make up about 5% of the sample. The sequencing input was PBMCs. Every receptor here comes from a woman aged 30 to 39 in good health and CMV-seronegative.

V is TRBV27 and J is TRBJ1-2; 10 nucleotides agree with TRBD1. Germline V lookup: CDR1 MNHEY, CDR2 SMNVEV (reference sequence). The CDR3 has 16 amino acids. The J segment lost 3 bases and the V segment lost 7 bases, leaving 11 bases of the junction unmatched. The CDR3 nucleotides read TGTGCCAGCAAATGGAGACAGGGGGCGCGAGACTATGGCTACACCTTC. Its protein product is CASKWRQGARDYGYTF.

The V and J genes are TRBV2 and TRBJ2-7; 10 nucleotides agree with TRBD2. Trimming took 6 bases from V and 2 from J; bases not matched to a gene: 4. There are 14 residues in the CDR3. Germline assignment: CDR1 SNHLY and CDR2 FYNNEI. CDR3 residues: CASRPLAGAYEQYF. CDR3 bases: TGTGCCAGCAGACCTCTAGCGGGAGCCTACGAGCAGTACTTC. The full variable domain, in which reference TRBV2 and TRBJ2-7 provide the parts outside the CDR3, is EPEVTQTPSHQVTQMGQEVILRCVPISNHLYFYWYRQILGQKVEFLVSFYNNEISEKSEIFDDQFSVERPDGSNFTLKIRSTKLEDSAMYFCASRPLAGAYEQYFGPGTRLTVT.

The chain is built from TRBV7-3 and TRBJ2-4, with 12 bases lining up with TRBD1. The CDR3 length is 22 residues. After removal of 5 bases from V and 3 bases from J, the junction contained 23 bases not matched to a gene. Germline V lookup: CDR1 SGHTA, CDR2 FQGTGA. The CDR3 here is CASSLNINPGQGAARNKNIQYF. CDR3 sequence (DNA): TGTGCCAGCAGCCTCAATATCAATCCGGGACAGGGGGCCGCCAGGAACAAAAACATTCAGTACTTC.

V usage is TRBV7-6 and J usage is TRBJ2-2, with a tentative D call TRBD2 (6 bases). Germline CDR1 SGHVS, CDR2 FNYEAQ. V was pared by 5 bases and J by 8 bases, with 18 bases between. The CDR3 is 15 amino acids. This chain's CDR3 is CASSPHRRGEGELFF. The CDR3 nucleotides read TGTGCCAGCAGCCCCCACCGCCGCGGGGAAGGGGAGCTGTTTTTT.

The J gene is TRBJ2-7, the V gene TRBV7-2; 9 bases map to TRBD1. Germline lookup yields CDR1 SGHTA and CDR2 FQGNSA. CDR3 length equals 17 residues. The J segment lost 3 bases and the V segment lost 5 bases, leaving 14 bases of the junction unmatched. CDR3 nucleotide sequence: TGTGCCAGCAGCCGAGTCGCACCCGGACAGGGGTTCTACGAGCAGTACTTC. The encoded protein is CASSRVAPGQGFYEQYF. Using reference TRBV7-2 and TRBJ2-7 for the parts outside the CDR3, the full variable domain is GAGVSQSPSNKVTEKGKDVELRCDPISGHTALYWYRQSLGQGLEFLIYFQGNSAPDKSGLPSDRFSAERTGGSVSTLTIQRTQQEDSAVYLCASSRVAPGQGFYEQYFGPGTRLTVT.

This rearrangement joins TRBV11-3 to TRBJ2-1; 9 bases fit TRBD2. The germline V gene encodes CDR1 SGHNT and CDR2 YENEEA. V shed 1 base and J 7 bases; nucleotides not matched to a gene: 8. The CDR3 sequence is 16 residues long. CDR3 sequence reads: CASSLGVRGGLNEQFF. CDR3 in DNA: TGTGCCAGCAGCTTAGGAGTGCGGGGGGGCCTTAATGAGCAGTTCTTC.

The chain joins TRBV11-3 to TRBJ2-1; 11 positions match TRBD2. The junction had 9 bases not matched to a gene; V was cut back by 4 bases and J by 10 bases. The CDR3 spans 15 residues. Germline CDR1 reads SGHNT; CDR2 reads YENEEA. The CDR3 nucleotides are TGTGCCAGCAGCTCCTCCGGGACTAGCGGCCACGAGCAGTTCTTC. This translates into CASSSSGTSGHEQFF.

A remark on this clone: Distinct nucleotide sequences in the sample also encode this CDR3. The rearrangement joins TRBV6-5 to TRBJ2-7, with 9 bases aligning to TRBD1. The CDR3 runs 14 residues. J gave up 7 bases and V 6 bases, and 10 bases lay outside the gene matches. Germline V gene data show CDR1 as MNHEY and CDR2 as SVGAGI. CDR3 sequence (DNA): TGTGCCAGCAGCGCGACAGGGGGAAGCTATGAGCAGTACTTC. As protein: CASSATGGSYEQYF.

This clone was detected a few times. The J gene is TRBJ1-1, the V gene TRBV2, with D hard to call. Germline V CDR1 and CDR2: SNHLY, FYNNEI. This CDR3 is built from 10 residues. V was shortened by 6 bases and J by 10 bases, with 9 bases between the two germline ends. The CDR3 here is CASSTRVAFF. CDR3 DNA sequence: TGTGCCAGCAGCACTCGGGTAGCTTTCTTT.

This clone occurred a few times. V usage is TRBV11-2 and J usage is TRBJ2-1; 13 bases line up with TRBD2. The CDR3 covers 15 residues. Germline-derived CDR1 and CDR2 are SGHAT and FQNNGV. Trimming took 5 bases from V and 4 from J; bases not matched to a gene: 2. DNA for the CDR3: TGTGCCAGCAGCCGACTAGCGGGAGGTTACAATGAGCAGTTCTTC. It specifies CASSRLAGGYNEQFF. The full variable domain, in which reference TRBV11-2 and TRBJ2-1 provide the parts outside the CDR3, is EAGVAQSPRYKIIEKRQSVAFWCNPISGHATLYWYQQILGQGPKLLIQFQNNGVVDDSQLPKDRFSAERLKGVDSTLKIQPAKLEDSAVYLCASSRLAGGYNEQFFGPGTRLTVL.

This chain joins TRBV28 and TRBJ1-1; D may be TRBD1 (6 bases). Between the trimmed V and J ends, which lost 0 bases and 7 bases, there was a span of 12 bases. The CDR3 covers 14 residues. The germline V gene encodes CDR1 MDHEN and CDR2 SYDVKM. The CDR3 nucleotides are TGTGCCAGCAGTTTATGGGGACAAATTAATGAAGCTTTCTTT. This sequence encodes CASSLWGQINEAFF.

V gene TRBV9 combines with J gene TRBJ2-1; 7 nucleotides agree with TRBD1. Trimming removed 2 bases from V and 2 bases from J; junction bases left unmatched: 4. Germline CDR1 reads SGDLS; CDR2 reads YYNGEE. This CDR3 region has 15 residues. This chain's CDR3 is CASSVRQGAYNEQFF. The CDR3, as DNA: TGTGCCAGCAGCGTTCGACAGGGTGCCTACAATGAGCAGTTCTTC. Together with reference TRBV9 and TRBJ2-1, the CDR3 gives the full variable domain: DSGVTQTPKHLITATGQRVTLRCSPRSGDLSVYWYQQSLDQGLQFLIQYYNGEERAKGNILERFSAQQFPDLHSELNLSSLELGDSALYFCASSVRQGAYNEQFFGPGTRLTVL.

The table lists this clone with a count of one. The chain joins TRBV13 to TRBJ2-7, with a possible D match to TRBD1 (6 bases). The germline gives CDR1 PRHDT, CDR2 FYEKMQ (reference sequence). The CDR3 contains 14 residues. Trimming took off 0 bases at V and 6 bases at J, with 12 bases between the two ends. The CDR3 DNA sequence: TGTGCCAGCAGCTTAGGTCCTGCAGGGGCCGAGCAGTACTTC. Amino acid sequence: CASSLGPAGAEQYF.

The J gene is TRBJ2-3, the V gene TRBV2; D unresolved. CDR3 length: 10 residues. Germline assignment: CDR1 SNHLY and CDR2 FYNNEI. V was cut by 8 bases and J by 4 bases, with 4 bases left in between. Written as DNA, the CDR3 is TGTGCCAGCGAGGCAGATACGCAGTATTTT. This sequence encodes CASEADTQYF.

V and J are TRBV4-1 and TRBJ2-5, with TRBD2 identical over 8 bases. The CDR3 totals 15 residues. Germline CDR1 and CDR2: MGHRA and YSYEKL. V lost 2 bases, J lost 4 bases, and 6 bases stayed unmatched. The CDR3 DNA sequence: TGCGCCAGCAGCCAAATAGCGGGGAGGGTAGAGACCCAGTACTTC. This gives the protein CASSQIAGRVETQYF.

This chain connects TRBV27 to TRBJ2-1; D unclear. The V end lost 10 bases, the J end lost 3 bases, and 4 bases lay between the germline ends. The length of the CDR3 is 10 residues. Per germline, CDR1 MNHEY and CDR2 SMNVEV (reference sequence). CDR3 sequence reads: CAIGYNEQFF. The CDR3 DNA follows: TGTGCCATCGGCTACAATGAGCAGTTCTTC.

This clone appeared a single time. J is TRBJ1-1 and V is TRBV28; D gene unclear. Between the trimmed V and J ends, which lost 6 bases and 4 bases, there was a span of 12 bases. Germline CDR1 reads MDHEN; CDR2 reads SYDVKM. The CDR3 runs to 13 residues. The CDR3 nucleotides read TGTGCCAGCAGCTTACCGGGAGGCACTGAAGCTTTCTTT. Translation: CASSLPGGTEAFF.

This clone was seen just once. The V gene is TRBV15, the J gene TRBJ2-2; 7 nucleotides agree with TRBD1. The germline CDR1 and CDR2 sequences are LNHNV and YYDKDF (reference sequence). This CDR3 contains 12 residues. V trimming: 0 bases; J trimming: 13 bases; junction bases outside the gene matches: 2. Written as DNA, the CDR3 is TGTGCCACCAGCAGAGATGGGACAGTGCTGTTTTTT. This codes for CATSRDGTVLFF.

The V and J genes are TRBV27 and TRBJ2-1; D may be TRBD1 (5 bases). Trimming pared 3 bases from V and 7 bases from J, leaving 10 bases between. The germline V gene has CDR1 MNHEY and CDR2 SMNVEV (reference sequence). The CDR3 extends over 13 amino acids. The CDR3 sequence is CASSFVGLNEQFF. CDR3 coding DNA: TGTGCCAGCAGTTTTGTGGGGCTGAATGAGCAGTTCTTC.

The gene calls are TRBV28 and TRBJ1-5; 11 positions match TRBD1. Germline values: CDR1 MDHEN, CDR2 SYDVKM. V trimming: 2 bases; J trimming: 7 bases; junction bases outside the gene matches: 7. The CDR3 spans 16 residues. The DNA for the CDR3 is TGTGCCAGCAGTTTACCTGGACAGGGGGCAGGACAGCCCCAGCATTTT. Translated: CASSLPGQGAGQPQHF.

This clone has only a few counts. The chain uses TRBV4-3 and TRBJ1-2; the match to TRBD1 covers 7 bases. The germline V gene has CDR1 LGHNA and CDR2 YSLEER. This CDR3 has 13 amino acids. Trimming removed 1 base from V and 4 bases from J; junction bases left unmatched: 0. This chain's CDR3 is CASSQGQGYGYTF. CDR3 in DNA: TGCGCCAGCAGCCAAGGACAGGGCTATGGCTACACCTTC.

The chain uses TRBV7-9 and TRBJ1-1; D may be TRBD1 (6 bases). Germline V gene sequence: CDR1 SEHNR, CDR2 FQNEAQ (reference sequence). The CDR3 loop spans 15 amino acids. The germline V and J ends were trimmed by 4 bases and 0 bases, with 12 bases remaining between them. The chain's CDR3 is CASSWVQGMNTEAFF. The CDR3 DNA reads as TGTGCCAGCAGCTGGGTCCAGGGGATGAACACTGAAGCTTTCTTT.

This clone was seen only a few times. The rearrangement links TRBV5-6 to TRBJ1-3; TRBD1 matches at 7 bases. Germline loops: CDR1 SGHDT, CDR2 YYEEEE. V trimming: 2 bases; J trimming: 3 bases; junction bases outside the gene matches: 5. The CDR3 runs to 15 residues. The CDR3 nucleotides read TGTGCCAGCAGCTTTCGAGGGGGCGGTGGAAACACCATATATTTT. Translating gives CASSFRGGGGNTIYF.

CDR3 nucleotide sequence: TGTGCCAGCTCACCCGGACTAGCGGGATACAATGAGCAGTTCTTC. Translation gives CASSPGLAGYNEQFF. The chain has TRBV18 and TRBJ2-1, with TRBD2 matching 12 bases. The CDR3 is made up of 15 amino acids. Per the germline V gene, CDR1 is KGHSH and CDR2 is LQKENI. V lost 3 bases to trimming and J lost 4 bases; unmatched junction nucleotides: 1.

The chain uses TRBV7-2 and TRBJ2-1; 9 nucleotides match TRBD2. With V trimmed by 3 bases and J by 11 bases, 8 bases remained unmatched. Germline-derived CDR1 and CDR2 are SGHTA and FQGNSA. The CDR3 spans 14 residues. The CDR3 loop is CASSFMAGGEKQFF. The CDR3 DNA is TGTGCCAGCAGCTTCATGGCGGGGGGGGAAAAGCAGTTCTTC.

V and J are TRBV5-3 and TRBJ2-7, with 10 bases identical to TRBD2. TRBV5-3 is identified as an open reading frame with a role that is uncertain. The V gene end was trimmed by 5 bases and the J gene end by 1 base; junction bases not matched to a gene: 9. CDR3 size: 16 residues. In nucleotides, the CDR3 is TGTGCCAGAAGAAGACGACTAGCGGGCCTTTCCTACGAGCAGTACTTC. This translates into CARRRRLAGLSYEQYF.

The chain's CDR3 is CASSTSMNTEAFF. The CDR3 region has the DNA TGTGCCAGCAGCACCAGTATGAACACTGAAGCTTTCTTT. The chain is built from TRBV9 and TRBJ1-1; unclear D gene. The ends were cut back, 4 bases at V and 0 bases at J, with 7 bases in the middle. From germline, CDR1 is SGDLS and CDR2 YYNGEE. The length of the CDR3 is 13 residues.

This clone was counted once. J is TRBJ1-1 and V is TRBV28; D is perhaps TRBD1 (6 bases). The V and J ends lost 6 bases and 4 bases respectively, with 9 bases between them. Germline V gene sequence: CDR1 MDHEN, CDR2 SYDVKM. CDR3 length equals 12 residues. The CDR3 region is CASSTGSTEAFF. CDR3 nucleotide sequence: TGTGCCAGCAGCACAGGGTCCACTGAAGCTTTCTTT.

As for this clone: Other DNA sequences in this sample translate to the same CDR3. For the CDR3, the DNA is TGTGCCAGCTCACCAGGACAGCTTAATGAAAAACTGTTTTTT. Its translation is CASSPGQLNEKLFF. This rearrangement joins TRBV18 to TRBJ1-4, with a tentative D call TRBD1 (6 bases). The CDR3 extends over 14 amino acids. V lost 2 bases, J lost 4 bases, and 8 bases lay in between. Germline V gene lookup returns CDR1 KGHSH and CDR2 LQKENI. Based on the CDR3 plus reference TRBV18 and TRBJ1-4, the full variable domain is NAGVMQNPRHLVRRRGQEARLRCSPMKGHSHVYWYRQLPEEGLKFMVYLQKENIIDESGMPKERFSAEFPKEGPSILRIQQVVRGDSAAYFCASSPGQLNEKLFFGSGTQLSVL.